This T cell receptor (beta chain) derives from a study of control samples from healthy donors and cancer patients. This CDR3 region has 13 residues. Trimming left V 4 bases short and J 7 bases short, with 14 bases between. CDR1 and CDR2 from the germline V gene are SGDLS and YYNGEE. Produced via immunoSEQ multiplex PCR; TCRdb's table is partial and in-frame only. The sample contains approximately 94,000 clones, about 90% of which appear only once. This TCR derives from a woman between 45 and 60 years old in good health. The sample comprised blood. The V and J genes are TRBV9 and TRBJ1-1; D possibly corresponds to TRBD1 (5 bases). CDR3 DNA: TGTGCCAGCAGCATCTTGGGGGGACGTGAAGCTTTCTTT. This encodes CASSILGGREAFF. The full variable domain, rest sourced from reference TRBV9 and TRBJ1-1, is DSGVTQTPKHLITATGQRVTLRCSPRSGDLSVYWYQQSLDQGLQFLIQYYNGEERAKGNILERFSAQQFPDLHSELNLSSLELGDSALYFCASSILGGREAFFGQGTRLTVV.